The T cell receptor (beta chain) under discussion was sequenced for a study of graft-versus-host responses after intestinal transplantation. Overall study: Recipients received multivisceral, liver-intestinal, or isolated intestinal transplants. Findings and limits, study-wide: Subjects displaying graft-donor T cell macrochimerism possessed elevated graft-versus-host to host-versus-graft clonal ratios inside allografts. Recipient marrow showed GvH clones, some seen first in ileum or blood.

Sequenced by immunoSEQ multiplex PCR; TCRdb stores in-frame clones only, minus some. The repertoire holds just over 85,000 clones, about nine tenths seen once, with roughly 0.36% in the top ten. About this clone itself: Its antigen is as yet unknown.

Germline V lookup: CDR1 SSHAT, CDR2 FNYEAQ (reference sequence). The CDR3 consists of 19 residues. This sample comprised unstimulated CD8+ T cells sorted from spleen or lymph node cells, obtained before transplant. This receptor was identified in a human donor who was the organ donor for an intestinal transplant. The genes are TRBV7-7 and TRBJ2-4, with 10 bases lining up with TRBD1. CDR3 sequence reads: CARRQRGQGVLSSKNIQYF. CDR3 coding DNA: TGTGCTAGGCGGCAACGAGGACAGGGGGTGTTGTCGTCCAAAAACATTCAGTACTTC.